The T cell receptor beta chain under discussion was sequenced for a study of a mutant IDH1 vaccine in newly diagnosed glioma. About the research overall: Beforehand, treatment had been radiotherapy, temozolomide, or both; the majority received both.

Libraries were prepared by immunoSEQ multiplex PCR; TCRdb keeps only in-frame clonotypes and omits some of them. The sample carries approximately 100,000 clones, 85% to 90% recorded once. Time point described: week 47, end of study. A 20-mer mutant IDH1 peptide at 300 ug was injected subcutaneously with topical imiquimod. In the case of this clone: Its specificity is unknown.

From germline, CDR1 is MDHEN and CDR2 SYDVKM. This CDR3 is 18 amino acids long. Losses at the gene ends were 3 bases for V and 0 bases for J; bases not matched to a gene: 10. The input for sequencing was PBMCs, taken from a glioma patient whose treatment included an IDH1 peptide vaccine. The chain links TRBV28 to TRBJ2-7; 11 bases line up with TRBD2. The clonotype was recovered from a woman aged 45 to 65 with glioma. The CDR3 loop reads CASSLNVGLAVGSYEQYF. As DNA, the CDR3 is TGTGCCAGCAGTTTGAATGTGGGACTAGCGGTAGGCTCCTACGAGCAGTACTTC.